This TCR beta chain was obtained from a study of shared clonotypes between healthy human individuals. Here immunoSEQ multiplex PCR was the method, and the copy in TCRdb shows in-frame clones only, minus some. Found here are over a million clones, 65% to 80% of them singletons; the top ten hold approximately 1.5%. This clonotype originated in a man aged 18 to 30 in good health. What was sequenced was memory CD4+ T cells sorted from blood. Specified subset: CD45RA-negative fraction.

CDR3 coding DNA: TGCGCCAGCAGCGCCCTACAGGGGCCATCGGGCTACACCTTC. Its protein product is CASSALQGPSGYTF. The chain recombines TRBV5-1 with TRBJ1-2; 7 bases are a match to TRBD1. V lost 4 bases and J lost 8; bases outside the gene matches: 11. This CDR3 has 14 amino acids. Germline V CDR1 and CDR2: SGHRS, YFSETQ.